This is a list of T cell receptor beta chains from one sample in a study of blood T cell repertoires in COVID-19. Profiled with immunoSEQ multiplex PCR; TCRdb holds only in-frame clones, not every one. The data show more than 110,000 clones, 65% to 80% seen once. Sequences were obtained from peripheral blood. The receptors here all came from an elderly man with acute or convalescent COVID-19. CDR3s include the opening cysteine and the closing phenylalanine or tryptophan. A D gene is named only where the DNA matches it firmly. Size tells how often a clone was seen (once, few, many) or the class of an expanded clone, and some rows leave it out.

J,size,V,D,CDR3,DNA
TRBJ2-1,-,TRBV2,-,CASGEGGNEQFF,TGTGCCAGTGGGGAGGGGGGCAATGAGCAGTTCTTC
TRBJ2-3,-,TRBV3-1/TRBV3-2,TRBD1,CASSQRRTGKAADTQYF,TGTGCCAGCAGCCAAAGAAGGACAGGGAAGGCCGCAGATACGCAGTATTTT
TRBJ1-5,-,TRBV7-2,-,CASSVQGSNQPQHF,TGTGCCAGCAGCGTACAGGGAAGCAATCAGCCCCAGCATTTT
TRBJ1-6,-,TRBV7-2,TRBD1,CASSEWDRINSPLHF,TGTGCCAGCAGCGAATGGGACAGGATTAATTCACCCCTCCACTTT
TRBJ1-4,-,TRBV7-9,-,CASSFGSLNEKLFF,TGTGCCAGCAGCTTCGGGAGCCTTAATGAAAAACTGTTTTTT
TRBJ2-7,few,TRBV6-2/TRBV6-3,TRBD1,CASSYDGDRHSYEQYF,TGTGCCAGCAGTTACGACGGGGACAGACATTCCTACGAGCAGTACTTC
TRBJ2-7,few,TRBV3-1/TRBV3-2,TRBD1,CASSQTGQGMNEQYF,TGTGCCAGCAGCCAGACCGGACAGGGCATGAACGAGCAGTACTTC
TRBJ1-3,few,TRBV18,-,CASSPTDSGNTIYF,TGTGCCAGCTCACCAACAGACTCTGGAAACACCATATATTTT
TRBJ2-3,few,TRBV7-9,TRBD2,CASTERGLADTQYF,TGTGCCAGCACGGAGCGGGGGCTCGCAGATACGCAGTATTTT
TRBJ1-6,-,TRBV10-3,TRBD1,CAISDHATGDNSPLHF,TGTGCCATCAGTGACCATGCGACAGGGGATAATTCACCCCTCCACTTT
TRBJ1-2,-,TRBV5-5,TRBD1,CASSRGQVGNGYTF,TGTGCCAGCAGCCGGGGACAGGTTGGCAATGGCTACACCTTC
TRBJ2-5,-,TRBV19,TRBD2,CASSIGQRGGGSETQYF,TGTGCCAGTAGTATCGGCCAGCGGGGGGGCGGTAGTGAGACCCAGTACTTC
TRBJ2-3,-,TRBV2,-,CASSVSRGRGNTQYF,TGTGCCAGCAGTGTATCAAGGGGGAGAGGAAATACGCAGTATTTT
TRBJ1-2,-,TRBV6-4,-,CASSDSITGQDYGYTF,TGTGCCAGCAGTGACTCGATCACAGGGCAAGACTATGGCTACACCTTC
TRBJ2-1,-,TRBV7-2,TRBD2,CASSPMAGGSYNEQFF,TGTGCCAGCAGCCCGATGGCGGGGGGTTCTTACAATGAGCAGTTCTTC
TRBJ2-1,-,TRBV11-3,TRBD2,CASSSGRGVNEQFF,TGTGCCAGCAGCTCCGGACGGGGGGTTAATGAGCAGTTCTTC
TRBJ2-7,-,TRBV7-3,TRBD2,CASSLTSSGGEQYF,TGTGCCAGCAGCTTAACGTCTAGCGGGGGCGAGCAGTACTTC
TRBJ2-1,-,TRBV7-9,TRBD1,CASSFGQGNYNEQFF,TGTGCCAGCAGCTTTGGACAGGGGAACTACAATGAGCAGTTCTTC
TRBJ2-3,-,TRBV4-1,-,CASSQGTDYTDTQYF,TGCGCCAGCAGCCAAGGGACAGACTACACAGATACGCAGTATTTT
TRBJ2-2,-,TRBV9,-,CASSVDGRWNTGELFF,TGTGCCAGCAGCGTAGACGGCAGGTGGAACACCGGGGAGCTGTTTTTT
TRBJ2-2,few,TRBV6-6,-,CASKGGGTNGELFF,TGTGCCAGCAAAGGCGGGGGCACGAACGGGGAGCTGTTTTTT
TRBJ2-1,-,TRBV18,TRBD2,CASREGTWTYNEQFF,TGTGCCAGCCGGGAGGGAACCTGGACCTACAATGAGCAGTTCTTC
TRBJ1-1,few,TRBV27,-,CASSLGATNTEAFF,TGTGCCAGCAGTTTAGGGGCAACGAACACTGAAGCTTTCTTT
TRBJ1-1,-,TRBV19,-,CASRPQQENTEAFF,TGTGCCAGTAGGCCGCAACAGGAGAACACTGAAGCTTTCTTT
TRBJ2-1,once,TRBV10-3,-,CAIQDRNEQFF,TGTGCCATCCAAGACAGAAATGAGCAGTTCTTC
TRBJ1-1,once,TRBV5-1,TRBD1,CASGPGQGNTEAFF,TGCGCCAGCGGGCCGGGACAGGGGAACACTGAAGCTTTCTTT
TRBJ1-5,-,TRBV11-2,-,CASSLGTGSDQPQHF,TGTGCCAGCAGCTTAGGAACAGGGAGTGATCAGCCCCAGCATTTT
TRBJ2-3,-,TRBV29-1,-,CSVEDPIRASQYF,TGCAGCGTTGAAGATCCGATCAGGGCATCGCAGTATTTT
TRBJ2-2,-,TRBV11-2,-,CASSLIGAGTGELFF,TGTGCCAGCAGCTTGATAGGGGCAGGCACCGGGGAGCTGTTTTTT
TRBJ2-1,-,TRBV7-3,-,CASSLNRDGNEQFF,TGTGCCAGCAGCTTAAACAGGGACGGCAATGAGCAGTTCTTC
TRBJ1-2,-,TRBV19,-,CASSIGVATLRGYTF,TGTGCCAGTAGTATCGGTGTCGCCACCCTGAGGGGCTACACCTTC
TRBJ2-2,-,TRBV11-2,-,CASSPSMSGSNTGELFF,TGTGCCAGCAGCCCCTCAATGAGCGGGTCGAACACCGGGGAGCTGTTTTTT
TRBJ2-1,-,TRBV5-1,TRBD2,CASSDLAGGPEEQFF,TGCGCCAGTTCTGACTTAGCGGGGGGGCCCGAAGAGCAGTTCTTC
TRBJ2-7,-,TRBV28,-,CASSLGGSAEQYF,TGTGCCAGCAGTTTAGGGGGGTCCGCCGAGCAGTACTTC
TRBJ1-5,-,TRBV4-3,-,CASSQDGPGNQPQHF,TGCGCCAGCAGCCAAGATGGCCCCGGCAATCAGCCCCAGCATTTT
TRBJ2-5,-,TRBV3-1/TRBV3-2,-,CASSPLVQQETQYF,TGTGCCAGCAGCCCCTTGGTACAGCAAGAGACCCAGTACTTC
TRBJ1-2,-,TRBV28,TRBD1,CASSFTGTGEDYGYTF,TGTGCCAGCAGTTTCACCGGGACAGGGGAAGACTATGGCTACACCTTC
TRBJ1-2,many,TRBV4-1,TRBD1,CASSQVGQGVGYTF,TGCGCCAGCAGCCAAGTCGGTCAGGGGGTAGGTTACACCTTC
TRBJ2-7,-,TRBV24-1,-,CATSSGSGEQYF,TGTGCCACCTCGTCGGGGTCGGGCGAGCAGTACTTC
TRBJ2-7,-,TRBV7-9,-,CASSAGRYEQYF,TGTGCCAGCAGCGCGGGACGGTACGAGCAGTACTTC
TRBJ1-5,-,TRBV21-1,-,CASSKELQPQHF,TGTGCCAGCAGCAAAGAACTTCAGCCCCAGCATTTT
TRBJ2-7,-,TRBV13,TRBD1,CASRPGTGLDEQYF,TGTGCCAGTCGGCCCGGGACAGGGTTGGACGAGCAGTACTTC
TRBJ1-3,-,TRBV30,-,CAFSFSGNTIYF,TGTGCCTTTTCTTTCTCTGGAAACACCATATATTTT
TRBJ1-5,few,TRBV18,-,CASSPGREQPQHF,TGTGCCAGCTCACCAGGCCGGGAACAGCCCCAGCATTTT
TRBJ2-5,-,TRBV7-9,-,CASSRGQEGTQYF,TGTGCCAGCAGCCGTGGACAGGAGGGGACCCAGTACTTC
TRBJ1-4,-,TRBV19,TRBD1,CASSRSGTAGEKLFF,TGTGCCAGTAGCCGATCCGGGACAGCGGGTGAAAAACTGTTTTTT
TRBJ2-7,-,TRBV12-3/TRBV12-4,-,CAIADSLPYEQYF,TGTGCCATTGCGGACAGCCTACCCTACGAGCAGTACTTC
TRBJ2-1,-,TRBV18,-,CASSPRTTTEQFF,TGTGCCAGCTCACCGAGGACAACTACTGAGCAGTTCTTC
TRBJ1-5,-,TRBV19,-,CASSIGGQPQHF,TGTGCCAGTAGTATCGGGGGTCAGCCCCAGCATTTT
TRBJ1-2,-,TRBV2,TRBD1,CASREQGEDGYTF,TGTGCCAGCAGGGAACAGGGGGAGGATGGCTACACCTTC
TRBJ2-1,-,TRBV5-4,-,CAIGQAYNEQFF,TGTGCCATTGGGCAGGCCTACAATGAGCAGTTCTTC
TRBJ1-2,-,TRBV7-9,-,CASSLDTEEVYGYTF,TGTGCCAGCAGCTTAGATACGGAAGAGGTCTATGGCTACACCTTC
TRBJ2-3,-,TRBV10-1,TRBD1,CASSQRTGDTDTQYF,TGCGCCAGCAGTCAACGGACAGGGGACACAGATACGCAGTATTTT